This T cell receptor (beta chain) was obtained from a study of cytomegalovirus exposure and HLA in healthy donors. Overall study context: One earlier analysis, a look at 200 million or so T cells, found almost 120 million unique TCR beta sequences.

Losses at the gene ends were 8 bases for V and 4 bases for J; bases not matched to a gene: 9. This CDR3 is built from 15 residues. CDR1 and CDR2 from the germline V gene are SNHLY and FYNNEI. Use of 60 Vbeta and 13 Jbeta primers characterized the PCR. Sequencing was performed with immunoSEQ multiplex PCR; in TCRdb, only in-frame clones are kept and a portion is missing. This sample yields roughly 97,000 clones, of which 70% to 75% are seen a single time; over 3% belongs to the top ten. About this clone itself: Its target is unknown.

Findings and caveats of the study: The classifier, whose performance was assessed in both the original and validation cohorts, reportedly diagnosed cytomegalovirus status with high specificity and sensitivity. Most CMV-associated TCR beta chains appeared HLA-restricted in a later analysis. Beyond CMV serostatus, there was no information to go on about immune exposure.

This sequence joins TRBV2 and TRBJ1-5, with TRBD1 identical over 9 bases. Material: PBMCs. The receptor was derived from a man in his forties in good health and CMV-seronegative. In nucleotides, the CDR3 is TGTGCCAGCGACCGGGAAGGACAGGGGAATCAGCCCCAGCATTTT. Its protein product is CASDREGQGNQPQHF.